The clone carrying this T cell receptor beta chain was detected many times. Its specificity is not known. RNA transcripts provided the source from which TCR beta CDR3 regions were amplified. The TCR CDR3 first-round RT-PCR relied on the HTBI primer set. Using its own MiXCR run on the multiplex PCR reads, TCRdb lists one record per CDR3 protein. The table has a few hundred thousand distinct CDR3 sequences, approximately 15% seen once. The data derive from a study of T cells in Graves' hyperthyroidism and ophthalmopathy. Study findings and constraints: Most expanded thyroid clonotypes above 0.001 also appeared in blood. Using 13 V-J features, a model discriminated ophthalmopathy from stable hyperthyroidism.

Germline-derived CDR1 and CDR2 are SGHDN and FVKESK. This CDR3 has 13 amino acids. V was pared by 3 bases and J by 6 bases, with 9 bases between. The sequenced sample was blood. This chain links TRBV14 with TRBJ2-1; D is perhaps TRBD1 or TRBD2 (5 bases each). The source is a woman in her 30s with Graves' hyperthyroidism. The CDR3 is CASSQGTPNEQFF. The DNA of the CDR3 is TGTGCCAGCAGCCAGGGGACCCCCAATGAGCAGTTCTTC.